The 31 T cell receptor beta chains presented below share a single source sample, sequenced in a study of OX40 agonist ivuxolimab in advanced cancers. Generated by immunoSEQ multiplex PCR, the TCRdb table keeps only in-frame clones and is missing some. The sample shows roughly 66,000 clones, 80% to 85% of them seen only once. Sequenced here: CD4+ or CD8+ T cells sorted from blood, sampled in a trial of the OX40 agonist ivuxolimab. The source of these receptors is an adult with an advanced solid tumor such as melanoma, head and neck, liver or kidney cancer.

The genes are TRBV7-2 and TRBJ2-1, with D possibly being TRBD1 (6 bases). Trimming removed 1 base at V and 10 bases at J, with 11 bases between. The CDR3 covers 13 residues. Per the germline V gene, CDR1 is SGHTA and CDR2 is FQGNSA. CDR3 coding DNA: TGTGCCAGCAGCTTAGTCAGGGGCGGGGAGCAGTTCTTC. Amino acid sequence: CASSLVRGGEQFF.

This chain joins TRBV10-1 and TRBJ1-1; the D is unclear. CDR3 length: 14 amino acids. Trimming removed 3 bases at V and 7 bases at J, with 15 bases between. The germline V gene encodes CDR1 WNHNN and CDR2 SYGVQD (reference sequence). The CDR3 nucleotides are TGCGCCAGCAGTGAATCCGGGAGCCTAAGTGAAGCTTTCTTT. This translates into CASSESGSLSEAFF.

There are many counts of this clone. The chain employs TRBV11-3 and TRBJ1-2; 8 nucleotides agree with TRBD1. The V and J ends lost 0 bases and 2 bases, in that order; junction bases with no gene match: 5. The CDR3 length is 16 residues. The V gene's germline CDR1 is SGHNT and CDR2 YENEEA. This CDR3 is CASSLEGRQGNYGYTF. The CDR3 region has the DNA TGTGCCAGCAGCTTAGAAGGCAGACAGGGGAACTATGGCTACACCTTC.

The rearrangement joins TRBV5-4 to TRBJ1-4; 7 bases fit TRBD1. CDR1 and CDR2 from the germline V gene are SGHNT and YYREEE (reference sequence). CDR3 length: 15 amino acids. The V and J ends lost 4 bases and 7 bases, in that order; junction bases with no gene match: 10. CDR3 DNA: TGTGCCAGCAGCCCGAGGACAGGTGAAGGTGAAAAACTGTTTTTT. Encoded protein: CASSPRTGEGEKLFF.

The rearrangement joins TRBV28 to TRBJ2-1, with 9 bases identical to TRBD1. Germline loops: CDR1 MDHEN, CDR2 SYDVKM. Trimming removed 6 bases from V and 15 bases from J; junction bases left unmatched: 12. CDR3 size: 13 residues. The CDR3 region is CASRIEQGAVWFF. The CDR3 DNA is TGTGCCAGCAGGATCGAACAGGGGGCGGTCTGGTTCTTC.

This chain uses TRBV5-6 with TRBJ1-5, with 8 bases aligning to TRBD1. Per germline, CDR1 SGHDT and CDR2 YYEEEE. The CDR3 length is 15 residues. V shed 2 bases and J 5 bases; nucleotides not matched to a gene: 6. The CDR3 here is CASSFQGAFDQPQHF. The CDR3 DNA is TGTGCCAGCAGCTTCCAGGGGGCTTTCGATCAGCCCCAGCATTTT.

As DNA, the CDR3 is TGTGCCAGCAGCTTAGGTCTGGGGTCGGTCGAGCAGTACTTC. Translated: CASSLGLGSVEQYF. The chain couples TRBV11-2 to TRBJ2-7; D unclear. Between the trimmed V and J ends, which lost 1 base and 6 bases, there was a span of 13 bases. The CDR3 consists of 14 residues. Germline CDR1 SGHAT, CDR2 FQNNGV.

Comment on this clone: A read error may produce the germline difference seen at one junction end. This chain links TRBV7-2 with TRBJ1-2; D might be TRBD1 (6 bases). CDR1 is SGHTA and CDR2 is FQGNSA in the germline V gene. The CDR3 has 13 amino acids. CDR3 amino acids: CASSVARGGGYTF. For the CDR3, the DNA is TGTGCCAGCAGCGTAGCCAGGGGAGGCGGCTACACCTTC. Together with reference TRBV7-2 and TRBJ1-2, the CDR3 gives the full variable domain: GAGVSQSPSNKVTEKGKDVELRCDPISGHTALYWYRQSLGQGLEFLIYFQGNSAPDKSGLPSDRFSAERTGGSVSTLTIQRTQQEDSAVYLCASSVARGGGYTFGSGTRLTVV.

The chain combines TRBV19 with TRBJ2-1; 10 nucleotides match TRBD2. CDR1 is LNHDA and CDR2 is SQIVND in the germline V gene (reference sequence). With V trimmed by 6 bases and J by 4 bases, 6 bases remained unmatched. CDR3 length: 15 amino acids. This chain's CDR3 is CASRATSGTYNEQFF. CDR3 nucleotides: TGTGCCAGTAGAGCTACTAGCGGGACTTACAATGAGCAGTTCTTC.

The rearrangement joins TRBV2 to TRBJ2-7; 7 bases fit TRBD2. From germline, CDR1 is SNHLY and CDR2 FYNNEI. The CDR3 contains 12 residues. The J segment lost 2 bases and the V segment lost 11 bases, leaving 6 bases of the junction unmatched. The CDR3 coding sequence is TGTGCCGGGGGGGTAGAAACCTACGAGCAGTACTTC. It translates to CAGGVETYEQYF.

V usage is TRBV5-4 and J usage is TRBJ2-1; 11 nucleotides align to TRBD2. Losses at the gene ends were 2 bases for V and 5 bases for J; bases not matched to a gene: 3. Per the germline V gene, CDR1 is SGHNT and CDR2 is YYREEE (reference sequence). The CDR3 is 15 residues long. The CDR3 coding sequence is TGTGCCAGCAGCTTAGCTAGCGGGAGGAACAATGAGCAGTTCTTC. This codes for CASSLASGRNNEQFF.

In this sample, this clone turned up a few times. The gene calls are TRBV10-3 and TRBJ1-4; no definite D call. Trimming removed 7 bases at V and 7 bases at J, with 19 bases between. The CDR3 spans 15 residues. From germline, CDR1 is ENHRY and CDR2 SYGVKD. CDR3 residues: CAIKRGRSISEKLFF. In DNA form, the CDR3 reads TGTGCCATCAAGCGCGGCAGGTCTATTAGTGAAAAACTGTTTTTT.

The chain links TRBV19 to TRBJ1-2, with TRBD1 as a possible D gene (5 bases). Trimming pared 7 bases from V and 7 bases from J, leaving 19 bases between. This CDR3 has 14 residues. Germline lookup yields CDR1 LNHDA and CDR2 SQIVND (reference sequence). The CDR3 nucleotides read TGTGCCAGTACAGAACAGGTGTTTAGGGGTGGCTACACCTTC. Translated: CASTEQVFRGGYTF.

The CDR3 coding sequence is TGTGCCAGTAGTGGGGCGGGAAACACCGGGGAGCTGTTTTTT. Its translation: CASSGAGNTGELFF. The chain carries TRBV19 and TRBJ2-2; D perhaps matches TRBD2 (6 bases). Trimming left V 5 bases short and J 2 bases short, with 9 bases between. CDR1 is LNHDA and CDR2 is SQIVND in the germline V gene (reference sequence). The CDR3 is 14 residues long. The full variable domain, in which reference TRBV19 and TRBJ2-2 provide the parts outside the CDR3, is DGGITQSPKYLFRKEGQNVTLSCEQNLNHDAMYWYRQDPGQGLRLIYYSQIVNDFQKGDIAEGYSVSREKKESFPLTVTSAQKNPTAFYLCASSGAGNTGELFFGEGSRLTVL.

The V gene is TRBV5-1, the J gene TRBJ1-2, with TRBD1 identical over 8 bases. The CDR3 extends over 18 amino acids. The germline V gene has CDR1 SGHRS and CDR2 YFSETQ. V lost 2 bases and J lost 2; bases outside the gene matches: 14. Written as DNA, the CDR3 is TGCGCCAGCAGCTTCCGGACAGGGCGGACTAGTATGAACTATGGCTACACCTTC. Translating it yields CASSFRTGRTSMNYGYTF.

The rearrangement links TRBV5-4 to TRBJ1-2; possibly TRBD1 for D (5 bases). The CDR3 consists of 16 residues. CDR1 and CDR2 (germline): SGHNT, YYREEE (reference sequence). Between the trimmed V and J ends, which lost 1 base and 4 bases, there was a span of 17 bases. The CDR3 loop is CASSLFGTTRSYGYTF. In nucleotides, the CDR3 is TGTGCCAGCAGCTTGTTCGGGACCACGAGGAGCTATGGCTACACCTTC.

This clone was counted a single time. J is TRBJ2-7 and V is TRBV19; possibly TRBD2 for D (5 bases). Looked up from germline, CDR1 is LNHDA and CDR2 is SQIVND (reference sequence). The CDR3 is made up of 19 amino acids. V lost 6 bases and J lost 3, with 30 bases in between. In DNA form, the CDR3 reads TGTGCCAGTAGAAAAGCTCCGGGAACCGTGGTGGGGAATATCTACGAGCAGTACTTC. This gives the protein CASRKAPGTVVGNIYEQYF.

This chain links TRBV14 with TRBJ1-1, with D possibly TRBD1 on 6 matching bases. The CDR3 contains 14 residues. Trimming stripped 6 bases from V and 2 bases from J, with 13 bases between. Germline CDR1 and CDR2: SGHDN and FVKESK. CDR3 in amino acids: CASSLRGGNTEAFF. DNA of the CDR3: TGTGCCAGCAGTCTTAGAGGGGGAAACACTGAAGCTTTCTTT.

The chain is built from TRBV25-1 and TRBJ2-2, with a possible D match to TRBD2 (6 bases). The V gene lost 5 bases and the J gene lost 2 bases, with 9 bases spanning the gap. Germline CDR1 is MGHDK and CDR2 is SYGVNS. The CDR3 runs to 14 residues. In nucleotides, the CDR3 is TGTGCCAGCAGTTCGGAGGGTAACACCGGGGAGCTGTTTTTT. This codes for CASSSEGNTGELFF.

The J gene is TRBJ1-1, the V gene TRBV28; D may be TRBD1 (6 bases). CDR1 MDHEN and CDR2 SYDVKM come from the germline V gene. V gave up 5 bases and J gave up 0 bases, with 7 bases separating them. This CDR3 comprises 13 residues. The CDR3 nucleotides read TGTGCCAGCAGTCCAGGGGTGAACACTGAAGCTTTCTTT. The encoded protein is CASSPGVNTEAFF. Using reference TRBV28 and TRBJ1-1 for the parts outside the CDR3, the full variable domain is DVKVTQSSRYLVKRTGEKVFLECVQDMDHENMFWYRQDPGLGLRLIYFSYDVKMKEKGDIPEGYSVSREKKERFSLILESASTNQTSMYLCASSPGVNTEAFFGQGTRLTVV.

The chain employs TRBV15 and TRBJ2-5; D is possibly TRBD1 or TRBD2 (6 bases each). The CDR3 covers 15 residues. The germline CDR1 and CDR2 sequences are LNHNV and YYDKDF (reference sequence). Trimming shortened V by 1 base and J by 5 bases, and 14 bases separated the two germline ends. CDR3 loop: CATSRVGGGLETQYF. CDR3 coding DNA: TGTGCCACCAGCAGAGTGGGGGGCGGATTGGAGACCCAGTACTTC.

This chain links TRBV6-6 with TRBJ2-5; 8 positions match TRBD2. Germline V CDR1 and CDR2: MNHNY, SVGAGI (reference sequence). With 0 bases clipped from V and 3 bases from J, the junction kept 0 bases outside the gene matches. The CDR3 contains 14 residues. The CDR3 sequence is CASSYSAGEETQYF. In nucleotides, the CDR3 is TGTGCCAGCAGTTACTCAGCGGGGGAAGAGACCCAGTACTTC.

CDR3: CASSFNGYLRSGYTF. CDR3 bases: TGTGCCAGCAGTTTTAATGGGTATCTCCGGTCTGGCTACACCTTC. The chain links TRBV27 to TRBJ1-2, with unresolved D. CDR3 length: 15 amino acids. Germline V lookup: CDR1 MNHEY, CDR2 SMNVEV (reference sequence). V was shortened by 3 bases and J by 7 bases, with 18 bases between the two germline ends.

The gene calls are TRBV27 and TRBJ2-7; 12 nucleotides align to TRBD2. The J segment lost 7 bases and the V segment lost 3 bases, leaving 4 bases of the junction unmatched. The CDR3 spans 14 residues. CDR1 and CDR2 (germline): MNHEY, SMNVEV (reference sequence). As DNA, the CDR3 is TGTGCCAGCAGTTTTCGGCTAGCGGGAGGGGAGCAGTACTTC. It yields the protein CASSFRLAGGEQYF.

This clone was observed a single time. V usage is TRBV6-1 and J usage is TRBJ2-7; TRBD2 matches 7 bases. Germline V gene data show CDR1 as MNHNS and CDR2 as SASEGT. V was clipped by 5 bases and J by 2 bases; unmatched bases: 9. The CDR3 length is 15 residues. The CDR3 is CASSLEAGLTYEQYF. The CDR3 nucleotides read TGTGCCAGCAGTTTAGAAGCGGGATTGACCTACGAGCAGTACTTC.

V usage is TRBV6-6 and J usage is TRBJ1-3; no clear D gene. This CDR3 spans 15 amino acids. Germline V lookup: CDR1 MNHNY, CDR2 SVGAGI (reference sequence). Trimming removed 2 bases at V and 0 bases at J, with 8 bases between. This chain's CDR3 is CASSYMGSSGNTIYF. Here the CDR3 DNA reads TGTGCCAGCAGTTACATGGGGAGCTCTGGAAACACCATATATTTT.

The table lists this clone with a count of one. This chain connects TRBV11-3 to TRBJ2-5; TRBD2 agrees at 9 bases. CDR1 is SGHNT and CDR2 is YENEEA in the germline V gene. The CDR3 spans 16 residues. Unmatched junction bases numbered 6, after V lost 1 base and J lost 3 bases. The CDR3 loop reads CASSLVASGTKETQYF. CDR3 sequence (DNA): TGTGCCAGCAGCTTAGTGGCTAGCGGGACGAAAGAGACCCAGTACTTC. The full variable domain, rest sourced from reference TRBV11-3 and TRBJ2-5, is EAGVVQSPRYKIIEKKQPVAFWCNPISGHNTLYWYLQNLGQGPELLIRYENEEAVDDSQLPKDRFSAERLKGVDSTLKIQPAELGDSAVYLCASSLVASGTKETQYFGPGTRLLVL.

The CDR3 DNA follows: TGCGCCAGCAGCCAAGATATCGCGGGAGGAGGGCAGTTCTTC. Translated: CASSQDIAGGGQFF. The chain uses TRBV4-3 and TRBJ2-1; 8 bases match TRBD2. Losses at the gene ends were 0 bases for V and 12 bases for J; bases not matched to a gene: 7. The CDR3 length is 14 residues. CDR1 and CDR2 (germline): LGHNA, YSLEER.

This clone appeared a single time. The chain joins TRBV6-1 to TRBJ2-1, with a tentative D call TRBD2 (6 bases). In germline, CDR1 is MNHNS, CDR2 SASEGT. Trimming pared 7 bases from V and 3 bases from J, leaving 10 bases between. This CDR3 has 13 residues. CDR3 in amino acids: CASNSEGYNEQFF. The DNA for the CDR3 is TGTGCCAGCAACTCGGAGGGCTACAATGAGCAGTTCTTC.

CDR3 sequence reads: CAISESTDAMYSNQPQHF. CDR3 nucleotide sequence: TGTGCCATCAGTGAGTCAACGGACGCGATGTATAGCAATCAGCCCCAGCATTTT. The chain is built from TRBV10-3 and TRBJ1-5; D uncertain. V gave up 0 bases and J gave up 0 bases, with 15 bases separating them. From germline, CDR1 is ENHRY and CDR2 SYGVKD. This CDR3 spans 18 amino acids.

The CDR3 DNA reads as TGTGCCACCTCGGCTTCCATGAACACTGAAGCTTTCTTT. Amino acids: CATSASMNTEAFF. The V gene is TRBV7-7, the J gene TRBJ1-1; D not certain. In germline, CDR1 is SSHAT, CDR2 FNYEAQ (reference sequence). V shed 10 bases and J shed 0 bases, with 12 bases lying between them. The CDR3 has 13 amino acids.